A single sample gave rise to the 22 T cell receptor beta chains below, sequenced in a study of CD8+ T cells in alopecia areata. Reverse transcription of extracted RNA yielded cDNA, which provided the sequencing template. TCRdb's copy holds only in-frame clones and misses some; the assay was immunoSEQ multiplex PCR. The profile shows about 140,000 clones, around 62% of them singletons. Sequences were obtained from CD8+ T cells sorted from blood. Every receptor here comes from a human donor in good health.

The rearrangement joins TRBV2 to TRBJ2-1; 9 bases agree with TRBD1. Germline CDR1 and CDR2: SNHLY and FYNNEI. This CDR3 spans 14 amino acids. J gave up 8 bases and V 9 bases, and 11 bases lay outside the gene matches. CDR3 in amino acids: CASPDGTGRYEQFF. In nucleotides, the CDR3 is TGTGCCAGTCCGGATGGGACAGGGCGCTATGAGCAGTTCTTC.

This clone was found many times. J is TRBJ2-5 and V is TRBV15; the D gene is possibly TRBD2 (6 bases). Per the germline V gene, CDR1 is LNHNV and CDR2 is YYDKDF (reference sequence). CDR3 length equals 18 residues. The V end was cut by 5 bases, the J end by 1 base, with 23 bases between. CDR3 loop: CATSPVGNRRVSQETQYF. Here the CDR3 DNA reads TGTGCCACCAGCCCCGTCGGCAACAGGAGGGTTTCCCAAGAGACCCAGTACTTC.

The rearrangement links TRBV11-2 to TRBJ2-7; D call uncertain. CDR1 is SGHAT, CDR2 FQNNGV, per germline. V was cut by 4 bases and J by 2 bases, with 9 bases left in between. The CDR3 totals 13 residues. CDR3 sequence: CASSWAPTYEQYF. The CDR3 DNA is TGTGCCAGCAGCTGGGCACCCACCTACGAGCAGTACTTC.

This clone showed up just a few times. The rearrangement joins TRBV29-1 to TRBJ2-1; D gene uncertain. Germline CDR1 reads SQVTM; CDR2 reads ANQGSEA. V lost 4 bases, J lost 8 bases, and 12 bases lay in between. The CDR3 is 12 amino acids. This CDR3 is CSVAAFGDEQFF. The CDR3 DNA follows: TGCAGCGTTGCAGCGTTCGGTGATGAGCAGTTCTTC.

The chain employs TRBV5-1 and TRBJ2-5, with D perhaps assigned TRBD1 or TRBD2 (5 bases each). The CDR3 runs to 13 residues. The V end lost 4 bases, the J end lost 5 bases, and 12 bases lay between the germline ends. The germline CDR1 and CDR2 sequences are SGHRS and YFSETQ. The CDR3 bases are TGCGCCAGCAGCCCGTCGTGGGGGGAGACCCAGTACTTC. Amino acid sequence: CASSPSWGETQYF.

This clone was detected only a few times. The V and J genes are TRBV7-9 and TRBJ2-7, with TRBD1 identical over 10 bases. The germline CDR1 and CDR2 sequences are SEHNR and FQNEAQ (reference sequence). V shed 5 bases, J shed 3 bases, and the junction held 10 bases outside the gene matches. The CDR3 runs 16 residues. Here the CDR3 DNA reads TGTGCCAGCAGCACCGGGACAGGGGTTTCGCGCTACGAGCAGTACTTC. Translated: CASSTGTGVSRYEQYF.

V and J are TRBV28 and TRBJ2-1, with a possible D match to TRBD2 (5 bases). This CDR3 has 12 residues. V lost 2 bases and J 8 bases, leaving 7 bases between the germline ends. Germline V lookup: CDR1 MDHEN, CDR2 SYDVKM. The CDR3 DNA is TGTGCCAGCAGTTTAATGGGAGATGAGCAGTTCTTC. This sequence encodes CASSLMGDEQFF. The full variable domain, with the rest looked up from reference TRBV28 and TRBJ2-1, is DVKVTQSSRYLVKRTGEKVFLECVQDMDHENMFWYRQDPGLGLRLIYFSYDVKMKEKGDIPEGYSVSREKKERFSLILESASTNQTSMYLCASSLMGDEQFFGPGTRLTVL.

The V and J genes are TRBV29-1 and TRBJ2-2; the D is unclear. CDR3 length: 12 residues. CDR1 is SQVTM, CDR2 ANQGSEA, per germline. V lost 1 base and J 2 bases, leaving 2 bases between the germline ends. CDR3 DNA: TGCAGCGTTGAAGCTAACACCGGGGAGCTGTTTTTT. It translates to CSVEANTGELFF.

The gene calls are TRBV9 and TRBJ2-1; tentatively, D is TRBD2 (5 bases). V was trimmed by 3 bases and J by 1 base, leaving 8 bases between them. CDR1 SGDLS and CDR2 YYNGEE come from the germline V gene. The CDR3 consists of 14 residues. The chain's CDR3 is CASSDWESYNEQFF. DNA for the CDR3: TGTGCCAGCAGCGACTGGGAGTCCTACAATGAGCAGTTCTTC.

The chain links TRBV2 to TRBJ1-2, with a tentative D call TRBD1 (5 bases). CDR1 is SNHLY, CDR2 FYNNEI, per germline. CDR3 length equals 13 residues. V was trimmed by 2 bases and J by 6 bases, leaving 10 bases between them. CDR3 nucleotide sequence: TGTGCCAGCAGTGAACGCAGGGACCATGGCTACACCTTC. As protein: CASSERRDHGYTF.

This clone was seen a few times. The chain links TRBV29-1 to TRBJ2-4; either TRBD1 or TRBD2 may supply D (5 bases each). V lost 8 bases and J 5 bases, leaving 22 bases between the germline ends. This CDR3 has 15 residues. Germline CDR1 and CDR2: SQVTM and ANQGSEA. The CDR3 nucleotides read TGCAGCCCCCGCCCCCGGGACGGTCCCCAAAACATTCAGTACTTC. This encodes CSPRPRDGPQNIQYF. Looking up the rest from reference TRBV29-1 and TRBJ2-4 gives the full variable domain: SAVISQKPSRDICQRGTSLTIQCQVDSQVTMMFWYRQQPGQSLTLIATANQGSEATYESGFVIDKFPISRPNLTFSTLTVSNMSPEDSSIYLCSPRPRDGPQNIQYFGAGTRLSVL.

The CDR3 protein is CASSEAGTRVDYGYTF. CDR3 nucleotides: TGTGCCAGCAGTGAAGCGGGGACGAGGGTTGACTATGGCTACACCTTC. The chain has TRBV6-1 and TRBJ1-2, with D possibly matching TRBD1 (5 bases). Trimming left V 0 bases short and J 3 bases short, with 14 bases between. Per the germline V gene, CDR1 is MNHNS and CDR2 is SASEGT. The length of the CDR3 is 16 residues.

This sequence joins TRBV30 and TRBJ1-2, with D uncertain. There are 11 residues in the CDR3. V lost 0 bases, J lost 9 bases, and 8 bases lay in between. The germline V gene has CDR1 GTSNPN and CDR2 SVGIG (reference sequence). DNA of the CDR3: TGTGCCTGGAGTGTCCAGGCAAGCTACACCTTC. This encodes CAWSVQASYTF. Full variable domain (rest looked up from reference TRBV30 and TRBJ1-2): SQTIHQWPATLVQPVGSPLSLECTVEGTSNPNLYWYRQAAGRGLQLLFYSVGIGQISSEVPQNLSASRPQDRQFILSSKKLLLSDSGFYLCAWSVQASYTFGSGTRLTVV.

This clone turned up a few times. This chain's CDR3 is CSVDGLAGGWQFF. Written as DNA, the CDR3 is TGCAGCGTTGACGGACTAGCGGGAGGGTGGCAGTTCTTC. V gene TRBV29-1 combines with J gene TRBJ2-1, with 15 bases identical to TRBD2. Germline V gives CDR1 SQVTM, CDR2 ANQGSEA. J lost 12 bases, V lost 3 bases, and 3 bases had no gene match. The CDR3 spans 13 residues.

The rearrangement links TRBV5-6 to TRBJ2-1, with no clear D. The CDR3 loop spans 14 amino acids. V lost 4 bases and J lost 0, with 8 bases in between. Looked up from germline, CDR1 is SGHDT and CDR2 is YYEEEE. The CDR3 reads CASSPTTSYNEQFF. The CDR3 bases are TGTGCCAGCAGCCCGACCACCTCCTACAATGAGCAGTTCTTC.

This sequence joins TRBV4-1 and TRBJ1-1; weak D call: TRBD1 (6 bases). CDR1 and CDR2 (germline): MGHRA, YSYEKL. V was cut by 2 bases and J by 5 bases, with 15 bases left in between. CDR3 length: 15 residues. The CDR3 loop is CASSQYSTQGTEAFF. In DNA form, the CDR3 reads TGCGCCAGCAGCCAATACTCGACACAGGGAACTGAAGCTTTCTTT.

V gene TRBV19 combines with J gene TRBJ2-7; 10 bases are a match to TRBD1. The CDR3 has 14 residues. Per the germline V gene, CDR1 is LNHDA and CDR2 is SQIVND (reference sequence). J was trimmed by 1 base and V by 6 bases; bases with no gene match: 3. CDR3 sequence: CASRPGQGSYEQYF. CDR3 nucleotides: TGTGCCAGTAGACCGGGACAGGGGTCCTACGAGCAGTACTTC.

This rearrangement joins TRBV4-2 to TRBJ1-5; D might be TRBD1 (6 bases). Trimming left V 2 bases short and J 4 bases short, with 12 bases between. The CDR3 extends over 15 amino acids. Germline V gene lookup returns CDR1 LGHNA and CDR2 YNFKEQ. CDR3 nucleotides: TGTGCCAGCAGCCAAAACCGGGACATAAATCAGCCCCAGCATTTT. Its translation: CASSQNRDINQPQHF.

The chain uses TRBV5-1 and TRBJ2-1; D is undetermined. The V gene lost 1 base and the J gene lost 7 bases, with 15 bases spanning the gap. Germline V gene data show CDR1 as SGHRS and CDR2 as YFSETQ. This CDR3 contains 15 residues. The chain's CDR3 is CASSLSSGVRNEQFF. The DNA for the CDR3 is TGCGCCAGCAGCTTGTCGTCAGGTGTAAGGAATGAGCAGTTCTTC.

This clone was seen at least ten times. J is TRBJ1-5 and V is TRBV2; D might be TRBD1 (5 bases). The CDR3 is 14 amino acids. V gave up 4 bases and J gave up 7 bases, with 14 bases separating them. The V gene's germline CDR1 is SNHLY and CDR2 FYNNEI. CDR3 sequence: CASSGSRVSQPQHF. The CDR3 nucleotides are TGTGCCAGCAGTGGCAGCAGGGTGTCCCAGCCCCAGCATTTT.

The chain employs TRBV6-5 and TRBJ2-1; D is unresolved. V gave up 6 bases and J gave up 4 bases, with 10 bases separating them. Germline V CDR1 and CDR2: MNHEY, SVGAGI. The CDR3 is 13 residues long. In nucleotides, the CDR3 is TGTGCCAGCAGCACGGAAACTTACAATGAGCAGTTCTTC. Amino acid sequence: CASSTETYNEQFF.

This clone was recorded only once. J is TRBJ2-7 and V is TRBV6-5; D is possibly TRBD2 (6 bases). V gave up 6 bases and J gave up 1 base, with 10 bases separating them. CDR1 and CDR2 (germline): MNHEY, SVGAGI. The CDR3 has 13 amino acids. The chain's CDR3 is CASSPGGSYEQYF. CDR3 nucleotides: TGTGCCAGCAGCCCTGGGGGGTCCTACGAGCAGTACTTC.